This note documents a single TCR beta chain sequence. Original processing methods: Scientists estimated how many nucleated cells there were by amplifying reference gene primers. TCRdb's copy holds only in-frame clones and misses some; the assay was immunoSEQ multiplex PCR. V, J and clone size reflect that table, while D and trimming were determined from the DNA. The table lists about 210,000 clones, more than 75% of them singletons. This sample was taken from a study of blood T cell repertoires in COVID-19. As for the study in general: Acute and convalescent COVID-19 samples came from the United States, Italy and Spain. From T cells, B-cell-depleted T cells, or PBMCs came the material, which was cDNA or gDNA.

This TCR was sampled from a human donor in a cohort sampled during active COVID-19. The source material was peripheral blood.

CDR3 coding DNA: TGTGCCAGCAGCCCCGCAGTCCAAGAGACCCAGTACTTC. Translating it yields CASSPAVQETQYF. The V and J genes are TRBV11-2 and TRBJ2-5; D gene ambiguous. Per the germline V gene, CDR1 is SGHAT and CDR2 is FQNNGV. V lost 5 bases and J 1 base, leaving 8 bases between the germline ends. The CDR3 covers 13 residues.